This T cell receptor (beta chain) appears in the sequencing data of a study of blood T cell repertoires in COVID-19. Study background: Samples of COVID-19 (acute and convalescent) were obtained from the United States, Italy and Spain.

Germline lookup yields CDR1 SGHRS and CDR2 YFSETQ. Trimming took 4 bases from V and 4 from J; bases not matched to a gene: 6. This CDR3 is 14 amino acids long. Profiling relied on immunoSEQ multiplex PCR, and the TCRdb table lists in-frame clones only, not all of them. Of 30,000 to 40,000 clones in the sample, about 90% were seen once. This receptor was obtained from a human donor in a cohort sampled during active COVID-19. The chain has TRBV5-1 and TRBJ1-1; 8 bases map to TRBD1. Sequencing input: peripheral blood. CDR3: CASSPGDRPTEAFF. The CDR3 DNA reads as TGCGCCAGCAGCCCGGGGGACAGGCCCACTGAAGCTTTCTTT.